The 27 T cell receptor beta chains below were found in one sample sequenced in a study of blood T cell repertoires in COVID-19. Using immunoSEQ multiplex PCR, the repertoire was profiled, and TCRdb retains in-frame clones only, with some absent. Here the sample spans about 55,000 clones, 88% being singletons. The sequenced sample was peripheral blood. The source is a man between 60 and 75 years old with active COVID-19.

The rearrangement uses TRBV10-3 and TRBJ1-2; D is undetermined. The V and J ends lost 3 bases and 2 bases respectively, with 13 bases between them. CDR1 and CDR2 (germline): ENHRY, SYGVKD. The CDR3 has 15 residues. The CDR3 coding sequence is TGTGCCATCAGTGATCGGAACGACTGGAACTATGGCTACACCTTC. Its protein is CAISDRNDWNYGYTF.

This chain connects TRBV19 to TRBJ2-1; 7 bases match TRBD2. Unmatched junction bases numbered 9, after V lost 3 bases and J lost 7 bases. Germline values: CDR1 LNHDA, CDR2 SQIVND (reference sequence). The CDR3 totals 15 residues. CDR3 DNA sequence: TGTGCCAGTAGTATCCTCCGGACTAGGAGGAATGAGCAGTTCTTC. Amino acid sequence: CASSILRTRRNEQFF.

This chain uses TRBV6-5 with TRBJ1-5, with a possible D match to TRBD1 (5 bases). The CDR3 is 15 amino acids. V lost 0 bases and J lost 7, with 13 bases in between. The germline V gene has CDR1 MNHEY and CDR2 SVGAGI. The chain's CDR3 is CASSYSGRVGQPQHF. The CDR3 nucleotides are TGTGCCAGCAGTTACTCGGGCAGGGTGGGACAGCCCCAGCATTTT.

This clone appeared a few times. This chain uses TRBV24-1 with TRBJ1-5, with 7 bases aligning to TRBD1. CDR3 size: 17 residues. V was pared by 6 bases and J by 0 bases, with 10 bases of the junction left unmatched. The germline gives CDR1 KGHDR, CDR2 SFDVKD. This chain's CDR3 is CATSLPDRDLSNQPQHF. CDR3 nucleotide sequence: TGTGCCACCAGTTTACCCGACAGGGACCTTAGCAATCAGCCCCAGCATTTT.

This rearrangement joins TRBV11-2 to TRBJ2-1; 11 bases align to TRBD2. V shed 3 bases and J 5 bases; nucleotides not matched to a gene: 12. The CDR3 consists of 18 residues. Germline loops: CDR1 SGHAT, CDR2 FQNNGV. The DNA of the CDR3 is TGTGCCAGCAGCTTTGATCAACTAGCGGGAGAGGAGGACAATGAGCAGTTCTTC. Its protein is CASSFDQLAGEEDNEQFF.

V and J are TRBV4-1 and TRBJ1-1, with 7 bases identical to TRBD1. Germline V gene lookup returns CDR1 MGHRA and CDR2 YSYEKL. This CDR3 has 15 residues. V gave up 1 base and J gave up 10 bases; unmatched junction bases: 12. CDR3 region: CASSQAPLGGQLAFF. In nucleotides, the CDR3 is TGCGCCAGCAGCCAAGCCCCCTTGGGGGGACAGCTAGCTTTCTTT.

The V call is TRBV6-5, the J call TRBJ1-1; D gene unclear. The germline CDR1 and CDR2 sequences are MNHEY and SVGAGI. V lost 0 bases, J lost 0 bases, and 11 bases lay in between. The CDR3 sequence is 16 residues long. The CDR3 sequence is CASSYSSVVVNTEAFF. The CDR3 DNA sequence: TGTGCCAGCAGTTACTCATCCGTGGTAGTGAACACTGAAGCTTTCTTT.

V is TRBV3-1 (or the pseudogene TRBV3-2) and J is TRBJ2-5; 10 nucleotides match TRBD1. The CDR3 runs to 14 residues. V was clipped by 4 bases and J by 5 bases; unmatched bases: 4. The germline V gene has CDR1 LGHDT and CDR2 YNNKEL (reference sequence). The CDR3 is CASSRQGAQETQYF. As DNA, the CDR3 is TGTGCCAGCAGCCGACAGGGGGCGCAGGAGACCCAGTACTTC.

V gene TRBV7-6 combines with J gene TRBJ1-2; no reliable D call. Trimming took 5 bases from V and 8 from J, leaving 21 bases between them. The CDR3 contains 15 residues. The germline CDR1 and CDR2 sequences are SGHVS and FNYEAQ. The CDR3 loop is CASSPGGGISHGYTF. The DNA of the CDR3 is TGTGCCAGCAGCCCAGGAGGAGGGATTTCTCACGGCTACACCTTC. Supplemented by reference TRBV7-6 and TRBJ1-2, the full variable domain reads GAGVSQSPRYKVTKRGQDVALRCDPISGHVSLYWYRQALGQGPEFLTYFNYEAQQDKSGLPNDRFSAERPEGSISTLTIQRTEQRDSAMYRCASSPGGGISHGYTFGSGTRLTVV.

The rearrangement links TRBV6-5 to TRBJ2-3, with 10 bases fitting TRBD2. The CDR3 has 14 residues. In germline, CDR1 is MNHEY, CDR2 SVGAGI. The J segment lost 6 bases and the V segment lost 6 bases, leaving 6 bases of the junction unmatched. The CDR3 nucleotides are TGTGCCAGCAGACCTAGCGGGAGTGGTGATACGCAGTATTTT. Translating it yields CASRPSGSGDTQYF.

The chain recombines TRBV11-3 with TRBJ2-3; a weak D match, TRBD2 (6 bases). V lost 0 bases and J 3 bases, leaving 19 bases between the germline ends. The CDR3 extends over 18 amino acids. The germline CDR1 and CDR2 sequences are SGHNT and YENEEA. Written as DNA, the CDR3 is TGTGCCAGCAGCTTAGAGGGGGACCGCCCCGGGAGTACAGATACGCAGTATTTT. Translation gives CASSLEGDRPGSTDTQYF.

The J gene is TRBJ2-6, the V gene TRBV2; 9 bases match TRBD2. The CDR3 totals 18 residues. Per germline, CDR1 SNHLY and CDR2 FYNNEI. V lost 9 bases, J lost 2 bases, and 14 bases stayed unmatched. CDR3 sequence (DNA): TGTGCCAGTCCACCGGAGGGCGGGAGGGCCCCTGGGGCCAACGTCCTGACTTTC. Its translation is CASPPEGGRAPGANVLTF.

The rearrangement uses TRBV6-6 and TRBJ1-1; D gene uncertain. The CDR3 is 14 residues long. Trimming took 3 bases from V and 4 from J, leaving 12 bases between them. In germline, CDR1 is MNHNY, CDR2 SVGAGI (reference sequence). This CDR3 reads CASSYRVEGTEAFF. For the CDR3, the DNA is TGTGCCAGCAGTTATAGGGTGGAGGGCACTGAAGCTTTCTTT.

The chain recombines TRBV7-8 with TRBJ2-7; 8 nucleotides match TRBD1. The CDR3 loop spans 14 amino acids. J gave up 3 bases and V 4 bases, and 5 bases lay outside the gene matches. Germline values: CDR1 SGHVS, CDR2 FQNEAQ. CDR3 residues: CASSSDRVYYEQYF. The CDR3 DNA reads as TGTGCCAGCAGCTCGGACAGGGTATACTACGAGCAGTACTTC.

The chain couples TRBV18 to TRBJ1-2, with 9 bases matching TRBD1. The germline CDR1 and CDR2 sequences are KGHSH and LQKENI. Unmatched junction bases numbered 4, after V lost 3 bases and J lost 8 bases. The CDR3 extends over 13 amino acids. The DNA for the CDR3 is TGTGCCAGCTCACCTACAACAGGGGGCGGCTACACCTTC. As protein: CASSPTTGGGYTF. Full variable domain (missing parts from reference TRBV18 and TRBJ1-2): NAGVMQNPRHLVRRRGQEARLRCSPMKGHSHVYWYRQLPEEGLKFMVYLQKENIIDESGMPKERFSAEFPKEGPSILRIQQVVRGDSAAYFCASSPTTGGGYTFGSGTRLTVV.

The V call is TRBV5-4, the J call TRBJ1-1; unclear D gene. The ends were cut back, 0 bases at V and 2 bases at J, with 14 bases in the middle. Germline assignment: CDR1 SGHNT and CDR2 YYREEE (reference sequence). The CDR3 covers 16 residues. The CDR3 loop is CASSLAGKGRNTEAFF. The CDR3 bases are TGTGCCAGCAGCTTGGCCGGGAAGGGCCGCAACACTGAAGCTTTCTTT.

The chain recombines TRBV9 with TRBJ1-3, with D maybe TRBD1 (6 bases). CDR1 is SGDLS, CDR2 YYNGEE, per germline. CDR3 length: 17 residues. The V and J ends lost 0 bases and 3 bases respectively, with 16 bases between them. The CDR3 loop is CASSVVPTGPLGNTIYF. For the CDR3, the DNA is TGTGCCAGCAGCGTAGTTCCGACAGGACCTCTTGGAAACACCATATATTTT.

CDR3 sequence: CASSARPGQGAAGAPRAYEQYF. CDR3 DNA: TGTGCCAGTAGCGCGCGTCCGGGACAGGGCGCGGCGGGAGCCCCCCGAGCCTACGAGCAGTACTTC. V is TRBV19 and J is TRBJ2-7, with 9 bases identical to TRBD1. The CDR3 consists of 22 residues. V was clipped by 6 bases and J by 2 bases; unmatched bases: 29. Looked up from germline, CDR1 is LNHDA and CDR2 is SQIVND (reference sequence).

The chain employs TRBV19 and TRBJ1-5; 8 nucleotides align to TRBD1. The CDR3 extends over 12 amino acids. Germline CDR1 reads LNHDA; CDR2 reads SQIVND (reference sequence). The trim removed 7 bases at V and 6 bases at J, leaving 2 bases unmatched. The CDR3 sequence: CASKDRGQPQHF. In nucleotides, the CDR3 is TGTGCCAGTAAAGACAGGGGTCAGCCCCAGCATTTT.

V usage is TRBV7-2 and J usage is TRBJ1-6, with unresolved D. CDR1 is SGHTA, CDR2 FQGNSA, per germline. V dropped 1 base and J dropped 14 bases, with 21 bases sitting between them. This CDR3 region has 16 residues. CDR3 DNA: TGTGCCAGCAGCTTAGGAAGGCCGTCACAGTCTGGTGCCCTCCACTTT. Its translation is CASSLGRPSQSGALHF. The variable domain in full, completed from reference TRBV7-2 and TRBJ1-6, reads GAGVSQSPSNKVTEKGKDVELRCDPISGHTALYWYRQSLGQGLEFLIYFQGNSAPDKSGLPSDRFSAERTGGSVSTLTIQRTQQEDSAVYLCASSLGRPSQSGALHFGNGTRLTVT.

This clone has just a few counts. The V gene is TRBV19, the J gene TRBJ1-5, with unresolved D. This CDR3 contains 16 residues. With 6 bases removed from V and 0 bases from J, the gap between germline ends came to 15 bases. CDR1 is LNHDA, CDR2 SQIVND, per germline (reference sequence). The CDR3 loop reads CASSPGREFSNQPQHF. CDR3 coding DNA: TGTGCCAGTAGCCCCGGACGGGAATTTAGCAATCAGCCCCAGCATTTT.

This chain connects TRBV15 to TRBJ1-1; no definite D call. Germline V gene data show CDR1 as LNHNV and CDR2 as YYDKDF (reference sequence). The CDR3 spans 14 residues. V dropped 1 base and J dropped 0 bases, with 6 bases sitting between them. The CDR3 loop reads CATSRAQVNTEAFF. CDR3 nucleotides: TGTGCCACCAGCAGAGCCCAGGTGAACACTGAAGCTTTCTTT.

The rearrangement uses TRBV25-1 and TRBJ2-1; TRBD2 aligns across 11 bases. The J segment lost 9 bases and the V segment lost 5 bases, leaving 3 bases of the junction unmatched. Per germline, CDR1 MGHDK and CDR2 SYGVNS. CDR3 length: 13 residues. The CDR3 region has the DNA TGTGCCAGCAGTCTTAGCGGGAGGGGTGAGCAGTTCTTC. It encodes CASSLSGRGEQFF.

The chain carries TRBV7-3 and TRBJ2-1; tentative D call: TRBD1 (6 bases). Between the trimmed V and J ends, which lost 5 bases and 6 bases, there was a span of 11 bases. Germline CDR1 SGHTA, CDR2 FQGTGA. This CDR3 has 13 residues. CDR3 DNA sequence: TGTGCCAGCAGCCTCGGACAGCTCAATGAGCAGTTCTTC. It is translated as CASSLGQLNEQFF.

J is TRBJ2-1 and V is TRBV19; 10 bases agree with TRBD1. There are 15 residues in the CDR3. Looked up from germline, CDR1 is LNHDA and CDR2 is SQIVND (reference sequence). V gave up 5 bases and J gave up 7 bases; unmatched junction bases: 8. The CDR3 bases are TGTGCCAGTAGTGCCGGGACAGGGGTTCCTAATGAGCAGTTCTTC. It yields the protein CASSAGTGVPNEQFF.

The chain carries TRBV2 and TRBJ2-3, with 7 bases aligning to TRBD1. CDR3 length: 14 amino acids. Per the germline V gene, CDR1 is SNHLY and CDR2 is FYNNEI. The junction had 6 bases not matched to a gene; V was cut back by 6 bases and J by 3 bases. The CDR3 region is CASSGQVLTDTQYF. The CDR3 DNA sequence: TGTGCCAGCAGCGGACAGGTCCTTACAGATACGCAGTATTTT.

V usage is TRBV30 and J usage is TRBJ2-5; tentatively, D is TRBD2 (5 bases). CDR3 size: 13 residues. The germline gives CDR1 GTSNPN, CDR2 SVGIG (reference sequence). Trimming stripped 4 bases from V and 0 bases from J, with 9 bases between. CDR3 in DNA: TGTGCCTGGACGCCCGGGGACCAAGAGACCCAGTACTTC. It is translated as CAWTPGDQETQYF.